This TCR beta chain was sequenced during a study of T cell responses to AZD1222 COVID-19 vaccine. The repertoire was sequenced with immunoSEQ multiplex PCR; TCRdb's copy has only in-frame clones and lacks some. The table shows under 110,000 clones, with about 86% occurring only once. Overall study findings and caveats: A rise in Spike-specific TCR breadth and depth followed two AZD1222 doses. Most donors were white British and more were female, and clonal diversity was possibly underestimated. Baseline seropositivity occurred in only a handful of AZD1222 recipients. Repertoires were sampled only after the peak T cell response.

Trimming removed 2 bases at V and 5 bases at J, with 3 bases between. This CDR3 is built from 11 residues. CDR1 and CDR2 from the germline V gene are MDHEN and SYDVKM. This clone was observed once. Antigen specificity is unknown. Sequencing was performed on peripheral blood, taken on day 0 of AZD1222 vaccination. The clonotype was recovered from an adult in good health. The rearrangement joins TRBV28 to TRBJ1-2; no clear D. DNA of the CDR3: TGTGCCAGCAGTTTACGTTATGGCTACACCTTC. Translated: CASSLRYGYTF.